This TCR beta chain was captured by sequencing in a study of T cells after yellow fever vaccination. Whole-study findings and limits: Compared with primary, the secondary response was weaker and peaked at day 5, not 15. Detected again after the booster were most primary-vaccination clones, at 96% CD4 and approximately 90% CD8. Clonotypes found in both CD4 and CD8 compartments made up a small share.

Trimming cost V 6 bases and J 1 base, with 14 bases left between them. This CDR3 is built from 15 residues. Looked up from germline, CDR1 is WNHNN and CDR2 is SYGVQD (reference sequence). The table lists this clonotype with many counts. Antigen unknown. Synthesis of TCR cDNA relied on 5'RACE template switching, which attached a universal primer site and UMIs. Each CDR3 protein is one row after TCRdb ran MiXCR on the 5' RACE reads. In the table there are tens of thousands of distinct CDR3 sequences, nearly 4.5% of which are singletons. The sequencing used CD8+ T cells sorted from PBMCs, collected 5 days after the yellow fever booster vaccination. This sequence joins TRBV10-1 and TRBJ2-3; D may match TRBD1 or TRBD2 (5 bases each). This sequence was found in a man younger than 45 who received the YFV17D yellow fever vaccine. The CDR3 reads CASSGTLEGTDTQYF. The CDR3 DNA reads TGCGCCAGCAGCGGGACGCTGGAGGGCACAGATACGCAGTATTTT.